The 6 T cell receptor beta chains below come from one sample, sequenced in a study of cytomegalovirus exposure and HLA in healthy donors. Generated by immunoSEQ multiplex PCR, the TCRdb table keeps only in-frame clones and is missing some. The repertoire holds 130,000 or so clones, with roughly nine tenths as singletons. Sequenced: PBMCs. These TCRs come from a man aged 30 to 39 in good health and CMV-seronegative.

The rearrangement links TRBV7-9 to TRBJ2-6; TRBD1 might be the D (6 bases). The V end lost 0 bases, the J end lost 0 bases, and 12 bases lay between the germline ends. Germline V gene lookup returns CDR1 SEHNR and CDR2 FQNEAQ (reference sequence). CDR3 length: 18 amino acids. The CDR3 loop reads CASSLALQGISGANVLTF. The CDR3 coding sequence is TGTGCCAGCAGCTTAGCTTTACAGGGTATCTCTGGGGCCAACGTCCTGACTTTC. The variable domain in full, with the rest retrieved from reference TRBV7-9 and TRBJ2-6, is DTGVSQNPRHKITKRGQNVTFRCDPISEHNRLYWYRQTLGQGPEFLTYFQNEAQLEKSRLLSDRFSAERPKGSFSTLEIQRTEQGDSAMYLCASSLALQGISGANVLTFGAGSRLTVL.

As to this clone: Different DNA sequences within this sample yield the same CDR3. J is TRBJ1-2 and V is TRBV6-5; D is perhaps TRBD1 (5 bases). The CDR3 spans 12 residues. V was shortened by 6 bases and J by 4 bases, with 9 bases between the two germline ends. CDR1 and CDR2 from the germline V gene are MNHEY and SVGAGI. The CDR3 here is CASSAGGYGYTF. In DNA, the CDR3 is TGTGCCAGCAGCGCCGGGGGCTATGGCTACACCTTC.

The gene calls are TRBV5-8 and TRBJ1-1; D gene ambiguous. CDR3 length equals 13 residues. CDR1 and CDR2 (germline): SGHTS, YDEGEE. Trimming cost V 2 bases and J 0 bases, with 5 bases left between them. DNA of the CDR3: TGTGCCAGCAGCTTTGACATGAACACTGAAGCTTTCTTT. This encodes CASSFDMNTEAFF.

A word on this clone: The sample has other DNA sequences that encode this CDR3 too. This chain uses TRBV19 with TRBJ2-7; 9 positions agree with TRBD1. The germline gives CDR1 LNHDA, CDR2 SQIVND (reference sequence). The trim removed 3 bases at V and 0 bases at J, leaving 0 bases unmatched. The CDR3 consists of 14 residues. As DNA, the CDR3 is TGTGCCAGTAGTATGGGACAGGGCTCCTACGAGCAGTACTTC. Encoded protein: CASSMGQGSYEQYF.

The J gene is TRBJ2-2, the V gene TRBV9; unclear D gene. Trimming shortened V by 4 bases and J by 2 bases, and 3 bases separated the two germline ends. The CDR3 has 12 residues. Germline V gene data show CDR1 as SGDLS and CDR2 as YYNGEE. CDR3 region: CASSLNTGELFF. In DNA, the CDR3 is TGTGCCAGCAGCCTTAACACCGGGGAGCTGTTTTTT.

The CDR3 sequence is CASTRVQGHEQYF. In nucleotides, the CDR3 is TGTGCCAGCACCCGAGTCCAGGGGCACGAGCAGTACTTC. The V and J genes are TRBV6-5 and TRBJ2-7; TRBD1 is a possible D gene (6 bases). This CDR3 contains 13 residues. Germline CDR1 is MNHEY and CDR2 is SVGAGI. Trimming took 7 bases from V and 5 from J, leaving 15 bases between them.